This T cell receptor (beta chain) was recovered during a study of cytomegalovirus exposure and HLA in healthy donors. Regarding the study as a whole: In a later analysis, HLA-C alleles had the fewest associated TCRs, DRB1 alleles the most. Analysis was carried out at a later point, and it linked a missense DCLRE1C variant to TCR beta V- and J-gene trimming.

Use of 60 Vbeta and 13 Jbeta primers characterized the PCR. Generated by immunoSEQ multiplex PCR, the TCRdb table keeps only in-frame clones and is missing some. The repertoire holds 120,000 or so clones, with approximately 75% as singletons. Participants comprised healthy donors of bone marrow. This clone has just a few counts. Its specificity is unknown. The germline gives CDR1 MNHEY, CDR2 SMNVEV (reference sequence). V lost 5 bases, J lost 1 base, and 17 bases lay in between. The CDR3 length is 16 residues. This receptor was obtained from a woman between 45 and 65 years old in good health and CMV-seronegative. Sequencing used PBMCs. The chain uses TRBV27 and TRBJ1-1; no firm D call. CDR3 protein: CASSPIGGPGNTEAFF. Written as DNA, the CDR3 is TGTGCCAGCAGTCCGATCGGAGGGCCGGGGAACACTGAAGCTTTCTTT.